These 3 T cell receptor beta chains were sequenced from one sample in a study of beta chain features in type 1 diabetes. No antigen has been identified for these receptors. Study-wide findings and caveats: TCRB CDR3s from Type 1 diabetes patients were moderately but significantly shorter in all four CD4+ subsets.

Every bit of the isolated RNA underwent reverse transcription, so sequencing read expressed TCRB transcripts. Data came from immunoSEQ multiplex PCR; TCRdb stores just in-frame clones and leaves some out. The sample consists of a few hundred thousand clones, 13% of them appearing once. Specimen: naive CD4+ T cells from blood. Source of these receptors: a woman between 18 and 29 years old with type 1 diabetes.

This sequence joins TRBV7-8 and TRBJ2-7; possibly TRBD2 for D (6 bases). Germline values: CDR1 SGHVS, CDR2 FQNEAQ. The CDR3 loop spans 16 amino acids. Trimming left V 5 bases short and J 4 bases short, with 21 bases between. The CDR3 here is CASSKAGGGVGYEQYF. CDR3 nucleotide sequence: TGTGCCAGCAGCAAAGCGGGTGGGGGAGTCGGTTACGAGCAGTACTTC.

This clone has a handful of counts. CDR3 sequence reads: CSVRTSGNYNEQFF. In DNA form, the CDR3 reads TGCAGCGTCCGGACTAGCGGGAACTACAATGAGCAGTTCTTC. This sequence joins TRBV29-1 and TRBJ2-1; TRBD2 aligns across 12 bases. The CDR3 contains 14 residues. Germline V gene lookup returns CDR1 SQVTM and CDR2 ANQGSEA. The V and J ends lost 6 bases and 3 bases, in that order; junction bases with no gene match: 3.

J is TRBJ1-2 and V is TRBV7-9, with D uncertain. The germline V and J ends were trimmed by 5 bases and 6 bases, with 4 bases remaining between them. Germline-derived CDR1 and CDR2 are SEHNR and FQNEAQ (reference sequence). The CDR3 is 10 amino acids. CDR3 nucleotide sequence: TGTGCCAGCAGCGAGAATGGCTACACCTTC. Translation: CASSENGYTF.